This TCR beta chain was found in a study of T cells in Graves' hyperthyroidism and ophthalmopathy. RNA transcripts were the template for amplifying TCR beta CDR3 regions. TCR CDR3 regions were first amplified by RT-PCR with HTBI primers. TCRdb itself ran the multiplex PCR reads through MiXCR, one entry per CDR3 protein. The sample holds roughly 350,000 distinct CDR3 sequences, over 11% seen once. Germline V gene lookup returns CDR1 SGHTA and CDR2 FQGNSA. V gave up 3 bases and J gave up 2 bases; unmatched junction bases: 3. This CDR3 is built from 14 residues. This clonotype was recorded many times. Its antigen remains unknown. General observations from the study: Blood samples included most of the expanded thyroid clonotypes exceeding 0.001.

Those with hyperthyroidism were 18 to 65 years old, newly diagnosed, and ill for under 2 months. Exclusions: uncontrolled infection, other autoimmune disease, pregnancy, lactation. This clonotype was sampled from a woman aged 30 to 39 with Graves' hyperthyroidism. What was sequenced was blood. V is TRBV7-2 and J is TRBJ1-2; the match to TRBD1 covers 7 bases. Here the CDR3 DNA reads TGTGCCAGCAGCTTGAGGGACAGCAACTATGGCTACACCTTC. As protein: CASSLRDSNYGYTF.